This TCR beta chain appears in the sequencing data of a study of blood T cell repertoires in COVID-19. CDR3 size: 14 residues. V was pared by 11 bases and J by 7 bases, with 12 bases of the junction left unmatched. The germline V gene has CDR1 KGHSH and CDR2 LQKENI. Only in-frame clones appear in the TCRdb table, and some are missing; sequencing was by immunoSEQ multiplex PCR. The sample yields about 300,000 clones, 85% to 90% seen once. The sequencing input was PBMCs or T cells enriched from blood (not recorded which). This sequence was found in a man younger than 45 who had recovered from COVID-19. V gene TRBV18 combines with J gene TRBJ2-1; TRBD1 aligns across 9 bases. The CDR3 is CACNVGTGKNEQFF. DNA for the CDR3: TGTGCCTGTAACGTTGGGACAGGGAAGAATGAGCAGTTCTTC. Combining the CDR3 with reference TRBV18 and TRBJ2-1 gives the whole variable domain NAGVMQNPRHLVRRRGQEARLRCSPMKGHSHVYWYRQLPEEGLKFMVYLQKENIIDESGMPKERFSAEFPKEGPSILRIQQVVRGDSAAYFCACNVGTGKNEQFFGPGTRLTVL.